This passage covers 25 T cell receptor beta chains from one sample sequenced in a study of T cell repertoires in cytomegalovirus infection (dated by TCRdb to the late 2010s). Instrument used: Illumina HiSeq 1500. Using fastp trimming at Q25 and MiXCR clonotype assembly, TCRdb reanalyzed the public sequencing data and kept in-frame beta chains. Entries are consolidated by CDR3 protein sequence, retaining the most common genes and DNA. The sample table shows roughly 730,000 distinct CDR3 sequences, and around 32% are seen once. The ten biggest clones cover 15% to 20% of the sample. The sample's treatment or condition label, decoded: in vitro stimulation with specific CMV peptide epitopes to enrich CMV-specific T cells. Antigens for these TCRs are unknown. The source was cultured PBMCs, collected from culture after CMV antigen stimulation. These receptors were obtained from a human donor in good health (CMV status not recorded). Some clones in this sample may be carry-over from other donors' samples.

A few counts support this clonotype. The chain employs TRBV6-2 or TRBV6-3 and TRBJ2-7; 10 nucleotides align to TRBD2. The V gene end was trimmed by 2 bases and the J gene end by 0 bases; junction bases not matched to a gene: 7. Germline V gene data show CDR1 as MNHEY and CDR2 as SVGEGT. The CDR3 is 17 amino acids. The CDR3 protein is CASSYPMGLALSYEQYF. In nucleotides, the CDR3 is TGTGCCAGCAGTTACCCCATGGGACTAGCGCTCTCCTACGAGCAGTACTTC.

J is TRBJ2-4 and V is TRBV7-2; D call uncertain. Germline V gene data show CDR1 as SGHTA and CDR2 as FQGNSA. The length of the CDR3 is 13 residues. V shed 2 bases and J shed 2 bases, with 4 bases lying between them. DNA of the CDR3: TGTGCCAGCAGCTTAATCCCCAAAAACATTCAGTACTTC. Its protein product is CASSLIPKNIQYF.

This chain uses TRBV5-4 with TRBJ1-2, with 7 bases that match TRBD1. The junction had 18 bases not matched to a gene; V was cut back by 0 bases and J by 7 bases. Germline V lookup: CDR1 SGHNT, CDR2 YYREEE (reference sequence). The CDR3 spans 18 residues. DNA for the CDR3: TGTGCCAGCAGCTTGGTAGCCGGACCGGGACAGTTGGTTGGTGGCTACACCTTC. Translation gives CASSLVAGPGQLVGGYTF.

The rearrangement links TRBV5-5 to TRBJ2-5; D gene unclear. The length of the CDR3 is 14 residues. Germline V lookup: CDR1 SGHKS, CDR2 YYEKEE (reference sequence). Trimming stripped 3 bases from V and 5 bases from J, with 14 bases between. CDR3 in DNA: TGTGCCAGCAGCTATTCCTGGCAGGCTGAGACCCAGTACTTC. Residues: CASSYSWQAETQYF.

The chain joins TRBV5-8 to TRBJ1-4, with unresolved D. Between the trimmed V and J ends, which lost 9 bases and 0 bases, there was a span of 12 bases. Germline CDR1 and CDR2: SGHTS and YDEGEE. This CDR3 has 14 amino acids. CDR3 in DNA: TGTGCCAACAGAAGGACGGCAACTAATGAAAAACTGTTTTTT. It is translated as CANRRTATNEKLFF. The full variable domain, with the rest looked up from reference TRBV5-8 and TRBJ1-4, is EAGVTQSPTHLIKTRGQQATLRCSPISGHTSVYWYQQALGLGLQFLLWYDEGEERNRGNFPPRFSGRQFPNYSSELNVNALELEDSALYLCANRRTATNEKLFFGSGTQLSVL.

The chain joins TRBV28 to TRBJ1-1; D remains unclear. The V gene's germline CDR1 is MDHEN and CDR2 SYDVKM. The CDR3 is made up of 13 amino acids. The V end was cut by 1 base, the J end by 4 bases, with 7 bases between. As DNA, the CDR3 is TGTGCCAGCAGTTTATCAGTCTCCACTGAAGCTTTCTTT. It yields the protein CASSLSVSTEAFF.

The chain links TRBV18 to TRBJ1-1; tentatively, D is TRBD1 (6 bases). Between the trimmed V and J ends, which lost 3 bases and 3 bases, there was a span of 11 bases. The CDR3 is 14 amino acids. Germline values: CDR1 KGHSH, CDR2 LQKENI. CDR3 amino acids: CASSPGAVYTEAFF. CDR3 sequence (DNA): TGTGCCAGCTCACCGGGGGCGGTTTACACTGAAGCTTTCTTT.

This chain connects TRBV30 to TRBJ2-3, with D unresolved. Per the germline V gene, CDR1 is GTSNPN and CDR2 is SVGIG (reference sequence). The V end lost 4 bases, the J end lost 6 bases, and 17 bases lay between the germline ends. The CDR3 covers 14 residues. CDR3 loop: CAWNSGAGSDTQYF. In nucleotides, the CDR3 is TGTGCCTGGAACTCTGGCGCAGGATCGGATACGCAGTATTTT.

In this sample, this clonotype turned up a few times. The chain employs TRBV15 and TRBJ1-2; D unclear. Germline loops: CDR1 LNHNV, CDR2 YYDKDF (reference sequence). The CDR3 consists of 14 residues. V was cut by 1 base and J by 8 bases, with 14 bases left in between. The CDR3 bases are TGTGCCACCAGCAGAGGGGTGGTGTTGAGCGGCTACACCTTC. Translation gives CATSRGVVLSGYTF.

There are a few counts of this clonotype. V usage is TRBV10-3 and J usage is TRBJ2-3; the D gene is possibly TRBD2 (6 bases). Germline CDR1 is ENHRY and CDR2 is SYGVKD. This CDR3 spans 15 amino acids. The ends were cut back, 2 bases at V and 3 bases at J, with 12 bases in the middle. The CDR3 nucleotides read TGTGCCATCAGTGAGCAGGAGGGAGGAACAGATACGCAGTATTTT. Its protein is CAISEQEGGTDTQYF.

This clonotype occurred a few times. The chain is built from TRBV5-1 and TRBJ1-1; no firm D call. The CDR3 sequence is 14 residues long. Germline assignment: CDR1 SGHRS and CDR2 YFSETQ. The germline V and J ends were trimmed by 1 base and 1 base, with 8 bases remaining between them. The CDR3 bases are TGCGCCAGCAGCTTGTACGGGGAGAACACTGAAGCTTTCTTT. Residues: CASSLYGENTEAFF.

V gene TRBV6-5 combines with J gene TRBJ1-1, with a weak D call TRBD1 (5 bases). The CDR3 runs to 14 residues. Trimming stripped 2 bases from V and 2 bases from J, with 9 bases between. Germline V gene data show CDR1 as MNHEY and CDR2 as SVGAGI. This chain's CDR3 is CASSYGGPNTEAFF. CDR3 bases: TGTGCCAGCAGTTACGGGGGTCCAAACACTGAAGCTTTCTTT.

The rearrangement uses TRBV2 and TRBJ2-2; TRBD2 agrees at 8 bases. J lost 7 bases, V lost 6 bases, and 4 bases had no gene match. The CDR3 extends over 13 amino acids. Germline V gene lookup returns CDR1 SNHLY and CDR2 FYNNEI. CDR3 residues: CASRGTSLGELFF. The CDR3 bases are TGTGCCAGCAGAGGGACTAGTCTCGGGGAGCTGTTTTTT. The full variable domain, rest sourced from reference TRBV2 and TRBJ2-2, is EPEVTQTPSHQVTQMGQEVILRCVPISNHLYFYWYRQILGQKVEFLVSFYNNEISEKSEIFDDQFSVERPDGSNFTLKIRSTKLEDSAMYFCASRGTSLGELFFGEGSRLTVL.

V and J are TRBV11-2 and TRBJ2-7; TRBD1 is a possible D gene (6 bases). This CDR3 has 14 amino acids. V gave up 5 bases and J gave up 0 bases, with 11 bases separating them. The germline gives CDR1 SGHAT, CDR2 FQNNGV. DNA of the CDR3: TGTGCCAGCAGCGTCCGGGACAACTCCTACGAGCAGTACTTC. Its protein product is CASSVRDNSYEQYF.

Many counts were recorded for this clonotype. The genes are TRBV7-6 and TRBJ2-1, with 9 positions matching TRBD2. CDR3 length equals 16 residues. Germline CDR1 reads SGHVS; CDR2 reads FNYEAQ. The trim removed 0 bases at V and 2 bases at J, leaving 2 bases unmatched. Written as DNA, the CDR3 is TGTGCCAGCAGCTTAGCAAGCGGGGGGACCTACAATGAGCAGTTCTTC. This gives the protein CASSLASGGTYNEQFF.

This clonotype was recorded a few times. This sequence joins TRBV18 and TRBJ2-3; unclear D gene. The CDR3 runs 12 residues. Between the trimmed V and J ends, which lost 6 bases and 5 bases, there was a span of 9 bases. The germline V gene encodes CDR1 KGHSH and CDR2 LQKENI. CDR3 region: CASSPQEDTQYF. CDR3 in DNA: TGTGCCAGCTCGCCTCAGGAAGATACGCAGTATTTT.

This clonotype was seen repeatedly, ten times or more. The chain employs TRBV12-3 or TRBV12-4 and TRBJ1-1, with D unresolved. With 1 base removed from V and 6 bases from J, the gap between germline ends came to 3 bases. The CDR3 consists of 11 residues. The CDR3 bases are TGTGCCAGCAGTTTAGGACCTGAAGCTTTCTTT. The encoded protein is CASSLGPEAFF.

The chain employs TRBV10-3 and TRBJ2-3, with D unresolved. Germline V gives CDR1 ENHRY, CDR2 SYGVKD. V was trimmed by 4 bases and J by 0 bases, leaving 8 bases between them. The CDR3 totals 14 residues. CDR3 residues: CAISVARSTDTQYF. CDR3 DNA: TGTGCCATCAGTGTGGCCCGTAGCACAGATACGCAGTATTTT.

There are many counts of this clonotype. This chain links TRBV7-2 with TRBJ1-5; no definite D call. Germline CDR1 and CDR2: SGHTA and FQGNSA. CDR3 length equals 15 residues. V was trimmed by 1 base and J by 6 bases, leaving 13 bases between them. CDR3 region: CASSLEGRSGQPQHF. Written as DNA, the CDR3 is TGTGCCAGCAGCTTAGAGGGCCGGTCAGGTCAGCCCCAGCATTTT.

This clonotype was seen more than once but under ten times. This chain uses TRBV6-6 with TRBJ1-2; weak D call: TRBD1 (5 bases). Trimming cost V 0 bases and J 3 bases, with 17 bases left between them. This CDR3 has 17 amino acids. The germline V gene encodes CDR1 MNHNY and CDR2 SVGAGI (reference sequence). The CDR3 DNA follows: TGTGCCAGCAGTTACTCGATCCAGGGTACTGTGGACTATGGCTACACCTTC. Amino acids: CASSYSIQGTVDYGYTF.

The chain recombines TRBV7-9 with TRBJ1-3; TRBD1 might be the D (5 bases). This CDR3 is 20 amino acids long. V shed 6 bases and J shed 0 bases, with 27 bases lying between them. Germline assignment: CDR1 SEHNR and CDR2 FQNEAQ (reference sequence). CDR3 region: CASRNQFPGARRSSGNTIYF. The CDR3 DNA sequence: TGTGCCAGCAGAAATCAATTCCCCGGGGCCCGGAGAAGCTCTGGAAACACCATATATTTT.

This clonotype has more than one count but fewer than ten. The chain carries TRBV18 and TRBJ2-1; TRBD2 matches at 7 bases. Germline CDR1 and CDR2: KGHSH and LQKENI. The length of the CDR3 is 13 residues. Trimming at V came to 4 bases and at J to 8 bases, leaving 5 bases not matched to a gene. CDR3 nucleotides: TGTGCCAGCTCACTCACTAGCGCTTATGAGCAGTTCTTC. This gives the protein CASSLTSAYEQFF.

This chain uses TRBV4-1 with TRBJ2-3; D not certain. The V gene lost 2 bases and the J gene lost 0 bases, with 12 bases spanning the gap. In germline, CDR1 is MGHRA, CDR2 YSYEKL. CDR3 size: 16 residues. In nucleotides, the CDR3 is TGCGCCAGCAGCCAAAGTCCCTACTCCAGCACAGATACGCAGTATTTT. As protein: CASSQSPYSSTDTQYF.

This clonotype has more than one count but fewer than ten. The rearrangement uses TRBV6-6 and TRBJ1-6; maybe TRBD1 (6 bases). The CDR3 contains 16 residues. The germline V and J ends were trimmed by 2 bases and 2 bases, with 10 bases remaining between them. Germline values: CDR1 MNHNY, CDR2 SVGAGI (reference sequence). The CDR3 is CASSYRGATYNSPLHF. CDR3 nucleotides: TGTGCCAGCAGTTACCGGGGGGCCACCTATAATTCACCCCTCCACTTT.

The V gene is TRBV12-3 or TRBV12-4, the J gene TRBJ1-5; maybe TRBD1 (6 bases). The CDR3 is made up of 14 amino acids. The V end was cut by 6 bases, the J end by 6 bases, with 15 bases between. Written as DNA, the CDR3 is TGTGCCAGCAGCCCCGTGGAGGGGGGTCAGCCCCAGCATTTT. Its protein product is CASSPVEGGQPQHF.